This paragraph covers one T cell receptor (beta chain) sequence. What it binds is not known. This entry belongs to a study of T cells in narcolepsy. Study at large: Healthy controls were enrolled alongside patients with narcolepsy type 1 or type 2. The study, taken as a whole, reports: Healthy controls reportedly lacked the autoreactive clonotypes serially found in patients' blood.

Sequencing was performed with immunoSEQ multiplex PCR; in TCRdb, only in-frame clones are kept and a portion is missing. Of under 3,000 clones listed, 26% are singletons. This CDR3 has 13 residues. Germline assignment: CDR1 MNHEY and CDR2 SVGAGI. V was shortened by 7 bases and J by 1 base, with 10 bases between the two germline ends. This sequence originates from a human donor with narcolepsy. The chain links TRBV6-5 to TRBJ2-5; D possibly uses TRBD1 or TRBD2 (5 bases each). The sequenced sample was cultured CD4+ T cells from cerebrospinal fluid. CDR3 nucleotides: TGTGCCAGCACAAGGGACGTCCAAGAGACCCAGTACTTC. Residues: CASTRDVQETQYF.